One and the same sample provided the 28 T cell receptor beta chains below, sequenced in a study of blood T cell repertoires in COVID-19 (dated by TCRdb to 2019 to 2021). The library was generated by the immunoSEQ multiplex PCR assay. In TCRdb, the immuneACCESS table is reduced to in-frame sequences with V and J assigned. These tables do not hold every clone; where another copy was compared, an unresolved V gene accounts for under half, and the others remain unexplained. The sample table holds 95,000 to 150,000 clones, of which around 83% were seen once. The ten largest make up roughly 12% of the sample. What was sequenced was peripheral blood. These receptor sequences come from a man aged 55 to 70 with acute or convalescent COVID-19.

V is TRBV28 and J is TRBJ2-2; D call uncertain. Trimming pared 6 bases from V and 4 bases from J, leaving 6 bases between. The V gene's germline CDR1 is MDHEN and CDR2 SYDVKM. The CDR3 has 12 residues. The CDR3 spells CASSSFTGELFF. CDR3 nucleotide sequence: TGTGCCAGCAGCAGTTTCACCGGGGAGCTGTTTTTT.

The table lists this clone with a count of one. CDR3 DNA: TGCAGCGTTCGATGGGCGACAGGGGGCAATCAGCCCCAGCATTTT. It is translated as CSVRWATGGNQPQHF. The chain combines TRBV29-1 with TRBJ1-5; 8 bases line up with TRBD1. The CDR3 has 15 amino acids. V dropped 5 bases and J dropped 2; count of bases not matched to a gene: 8. Germline V gives CDR1 SQVTM, CDR2 ANQGSEA.

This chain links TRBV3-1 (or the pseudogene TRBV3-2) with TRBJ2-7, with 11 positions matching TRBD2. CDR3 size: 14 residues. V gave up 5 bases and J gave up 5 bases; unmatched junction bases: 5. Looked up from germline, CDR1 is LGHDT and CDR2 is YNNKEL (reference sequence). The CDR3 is CASSDTSGRDEQYF. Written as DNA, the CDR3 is TGTGCCAGCAGCGACACTAGCGGGAGAGACGAGCAGTACTTC.

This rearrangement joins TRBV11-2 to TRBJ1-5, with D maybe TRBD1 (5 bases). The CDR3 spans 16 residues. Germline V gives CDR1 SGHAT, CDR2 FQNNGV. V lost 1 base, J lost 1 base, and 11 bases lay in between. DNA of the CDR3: TGTGCCAGCAGCTTAGGCCGGGGGAAGAGCAATCAGCCCCAGCATTTT. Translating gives CASSLGRGKSNQPQHF.

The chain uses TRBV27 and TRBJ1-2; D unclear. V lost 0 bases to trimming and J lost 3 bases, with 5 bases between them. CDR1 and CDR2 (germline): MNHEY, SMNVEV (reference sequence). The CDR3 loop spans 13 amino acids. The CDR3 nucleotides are TGTGCCAGCAGTTTATCACAGCACTATGGCTACACCTTC. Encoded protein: CASSLSQHYGYTF.

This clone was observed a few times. CDR3 amino acids: CASSLVPRQSGSDEQFF. In nucleotides, the CDR3 is TGTGCCAGCAGCTTAGTACCCCGACAAAGTGGTTCAGATGAGCAGTTCTTC. The gene calls are TRBV7-6 and TRBJ2-1; unclear D gene. V was trimmed by 1 base and J by 8 bases, leaving 21 bases between them. CDR1 and CDR2 (germline): SGHVS, FNYEAQ. The CDR3 contains 17 residues.

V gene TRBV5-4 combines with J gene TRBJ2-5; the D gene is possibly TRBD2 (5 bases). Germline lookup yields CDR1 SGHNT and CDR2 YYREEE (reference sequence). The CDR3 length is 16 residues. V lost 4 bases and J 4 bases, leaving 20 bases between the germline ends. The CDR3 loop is CASSSQAGHRVETQYF. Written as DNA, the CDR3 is TGTGCCAGCAGCAGCCAGGCGGGCCACAGAGTAGAGACCCAGTACTTC.

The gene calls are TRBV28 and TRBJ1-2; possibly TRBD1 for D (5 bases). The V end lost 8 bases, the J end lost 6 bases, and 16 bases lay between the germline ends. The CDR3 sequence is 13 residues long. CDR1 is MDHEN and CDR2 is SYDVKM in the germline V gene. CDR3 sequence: CASEPSGMNGYTF. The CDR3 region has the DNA TGTGCCAGCGAACCGTCAGGGATGAATGGCTACACCTTC.

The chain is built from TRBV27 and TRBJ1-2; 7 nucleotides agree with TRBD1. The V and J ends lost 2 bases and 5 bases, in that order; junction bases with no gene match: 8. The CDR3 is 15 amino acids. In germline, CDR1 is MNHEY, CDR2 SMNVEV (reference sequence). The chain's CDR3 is CASSLRTGPVYGYTF. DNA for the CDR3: TGTGCCAGCAGTTTAAGGACAGGTCCGGTATATGGCTACACCTTC.

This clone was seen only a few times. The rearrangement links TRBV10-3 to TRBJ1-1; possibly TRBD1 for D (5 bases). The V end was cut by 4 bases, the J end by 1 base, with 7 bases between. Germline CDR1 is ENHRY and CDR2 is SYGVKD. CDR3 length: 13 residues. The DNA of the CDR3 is TGTGCCATCAGTGGTACAGGGAACACTGAAGCTTTCTTT. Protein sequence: CAISGTGNTEAFF.

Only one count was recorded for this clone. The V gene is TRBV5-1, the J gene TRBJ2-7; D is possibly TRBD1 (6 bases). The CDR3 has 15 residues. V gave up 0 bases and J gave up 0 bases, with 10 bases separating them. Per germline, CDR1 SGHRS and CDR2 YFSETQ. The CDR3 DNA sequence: TGCGCCAGCAGCTTGGCTGCCAGGGGCTCCTACGAGCAGTACTTC. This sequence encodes CASSLAARGSYEQYF.

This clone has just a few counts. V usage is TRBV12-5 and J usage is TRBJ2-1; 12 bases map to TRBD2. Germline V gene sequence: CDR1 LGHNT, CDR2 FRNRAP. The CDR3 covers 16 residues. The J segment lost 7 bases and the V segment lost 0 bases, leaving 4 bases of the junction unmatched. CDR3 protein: CASGLVPTSGRNEQFF. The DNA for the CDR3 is TGTGCTAGTGGTTTGGTACCGACTAGCGGGAGAAATGAGCAGTTCTTC.

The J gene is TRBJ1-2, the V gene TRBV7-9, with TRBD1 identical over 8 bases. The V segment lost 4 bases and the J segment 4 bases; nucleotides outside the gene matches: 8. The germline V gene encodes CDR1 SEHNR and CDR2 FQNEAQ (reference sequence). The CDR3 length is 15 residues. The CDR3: CASSSRQGTLYGYTF. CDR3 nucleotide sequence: TGTGCCAGCAGCTCCCGACAGGGGACTCTCTATGGCTACACCTTC.

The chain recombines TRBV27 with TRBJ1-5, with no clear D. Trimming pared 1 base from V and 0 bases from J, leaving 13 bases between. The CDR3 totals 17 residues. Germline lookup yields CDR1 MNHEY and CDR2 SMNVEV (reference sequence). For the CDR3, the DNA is TGTGCCAGCAGTTTATTCCCGCCGCTATATAGCAATCAGCCCCAGCATTTT. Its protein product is CASSLFPPLYSNQPQHF.

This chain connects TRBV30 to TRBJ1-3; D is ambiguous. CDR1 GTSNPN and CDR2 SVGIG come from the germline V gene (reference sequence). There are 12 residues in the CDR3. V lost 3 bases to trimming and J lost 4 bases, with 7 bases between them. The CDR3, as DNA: TGTGCCTGGAGGAACAGCGGAAACACCATATATTTT. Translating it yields CAWRNSGNTIYF. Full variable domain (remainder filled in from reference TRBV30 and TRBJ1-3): SQTIHQWPATLVQPVGSPLSLECTVEGTSNPNLYWYRQAAGRGLQLLFYSVGIGQISSEVPQNLSASRPQDRQFILSSKKLLLSDSGFYLCAWRNSGNTIYFGEGSWLTVV.

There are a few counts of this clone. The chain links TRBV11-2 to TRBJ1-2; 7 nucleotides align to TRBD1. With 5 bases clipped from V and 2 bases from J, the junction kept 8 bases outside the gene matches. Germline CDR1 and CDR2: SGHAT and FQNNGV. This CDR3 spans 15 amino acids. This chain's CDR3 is CASSLRQGWNYGYTF. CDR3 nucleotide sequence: TGTGCCAGCAGCCTTCGACAGGGATGGAACTATGGCTACACCTTC. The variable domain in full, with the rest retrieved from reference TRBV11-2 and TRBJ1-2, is EAGVAQSPRYKIIEKRQSVAFWCNPISGHATLYWYQQILGQGPKLLIQFQNNGVVDDSQLPKDRFSAERLKGVDSTLKIQPAKLEDSAVYLCASSLRQGWNYGYTFGSGTRLTVV.

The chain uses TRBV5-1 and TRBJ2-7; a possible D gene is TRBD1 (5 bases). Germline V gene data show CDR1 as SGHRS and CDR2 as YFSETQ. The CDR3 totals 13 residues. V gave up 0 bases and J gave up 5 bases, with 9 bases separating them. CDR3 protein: CASSLAQGHEQYF. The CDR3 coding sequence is TGCGCCAGCAGCTTGGCCCAGGGTCACGAGCAGTACTTC.

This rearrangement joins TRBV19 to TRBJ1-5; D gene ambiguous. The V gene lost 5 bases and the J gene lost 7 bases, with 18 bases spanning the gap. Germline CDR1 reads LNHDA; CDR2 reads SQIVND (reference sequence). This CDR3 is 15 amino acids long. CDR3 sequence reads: CASSFEGSFGQPQHF. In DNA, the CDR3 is TGTGCCAGTAGTTTCGAGGGTTCCTTCGGACAGCCCCAGCATTTT.

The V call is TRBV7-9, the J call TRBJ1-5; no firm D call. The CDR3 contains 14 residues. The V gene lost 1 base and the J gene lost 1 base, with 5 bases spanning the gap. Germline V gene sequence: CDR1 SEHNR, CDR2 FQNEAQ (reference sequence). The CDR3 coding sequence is TGTGCCAGCAGCTTAGATGGCAGCAATCAGCCCCAGCATTTT. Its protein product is CASSLDGSNQPQHF.

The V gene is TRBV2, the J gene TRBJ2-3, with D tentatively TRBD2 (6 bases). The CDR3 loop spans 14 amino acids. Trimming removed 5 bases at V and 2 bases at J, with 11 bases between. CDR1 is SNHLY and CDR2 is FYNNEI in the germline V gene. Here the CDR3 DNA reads TGTGCCAGCAGTCTAGCGAGTTCCACAGATACGCAGTATTTT. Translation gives CASSLASSTDTQYF.

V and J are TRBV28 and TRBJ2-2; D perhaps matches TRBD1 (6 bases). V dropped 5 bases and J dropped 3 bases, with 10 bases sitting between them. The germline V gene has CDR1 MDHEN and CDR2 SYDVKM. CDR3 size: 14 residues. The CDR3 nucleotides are TGTGCCAGCAGTGCCAGGGGTTACACCGGGGAGCTGTTTTTT. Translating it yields CASSARGYTGELFF.

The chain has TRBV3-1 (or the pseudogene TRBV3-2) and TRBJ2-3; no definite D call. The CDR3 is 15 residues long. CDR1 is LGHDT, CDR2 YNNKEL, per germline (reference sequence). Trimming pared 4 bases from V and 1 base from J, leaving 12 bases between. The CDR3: CASSRSEFGTDTQYF. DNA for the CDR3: TGTGCCAGCAGCCGATCCGAGTTTGGCACAGATACGCAGTATTTT.

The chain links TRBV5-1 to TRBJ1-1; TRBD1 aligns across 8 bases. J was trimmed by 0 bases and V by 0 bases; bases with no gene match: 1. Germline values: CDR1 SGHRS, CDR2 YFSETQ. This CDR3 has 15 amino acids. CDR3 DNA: TGCGCCAGCAGCTTGGGGGACAGGATGAACACTGAAGCTTTCTTT. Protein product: CASSLGDRMNTEAFF.

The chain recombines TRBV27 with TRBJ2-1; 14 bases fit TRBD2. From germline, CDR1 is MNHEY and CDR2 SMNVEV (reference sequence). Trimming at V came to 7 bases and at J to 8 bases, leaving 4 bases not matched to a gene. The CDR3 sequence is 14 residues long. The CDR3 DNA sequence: TGTGCCAGCATGGAGGGACTAGCGGGAGATGAGCAGTTCTTC. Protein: CASMEGLAGDEQFF.

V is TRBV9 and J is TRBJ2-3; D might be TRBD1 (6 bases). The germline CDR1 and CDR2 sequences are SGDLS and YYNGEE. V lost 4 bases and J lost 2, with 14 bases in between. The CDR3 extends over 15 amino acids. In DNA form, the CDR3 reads TGTGCCAGCAGCCCACAGAGGGGGATCACAGATACGCAGTATTTT. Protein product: CASSPQRGITDTQYF.

CDR3 residues: CASSPAMGQGAEAFF. DNA of the CDR3: TGTGCCAGCTCACCAGCTATGGGACAGGGGGCTGAAGCTTTCTTT. The chain has TRBV18 and TRBJ1-1, with 11 bases matching TRBD1. The CDR3 is 15 residues long. V was clipped by 2 bases and J by 6 bases; unmatched bases: 5. Germline-derived CDR1 and CDR2 are KGHSH and LQKENI.

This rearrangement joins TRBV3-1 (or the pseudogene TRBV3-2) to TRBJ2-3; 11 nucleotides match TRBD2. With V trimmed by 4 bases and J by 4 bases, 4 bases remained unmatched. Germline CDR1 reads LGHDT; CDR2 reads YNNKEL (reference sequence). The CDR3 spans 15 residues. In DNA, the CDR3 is TGTGCCAGCAGCCTAGCGGGAGGGGGCGCAGATACGCAGTATTTT. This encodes CASSLAGGGADTQYF.

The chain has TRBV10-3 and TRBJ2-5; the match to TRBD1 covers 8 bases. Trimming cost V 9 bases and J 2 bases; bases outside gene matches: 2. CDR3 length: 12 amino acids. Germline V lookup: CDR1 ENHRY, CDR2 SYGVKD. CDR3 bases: TGTGCCATAAGGGACAGGCAAGAGACCCAGTACTTC. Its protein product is CAIRDRQETQYF.